What follows are 8 T cell receptor beta chains derived from one specimen sequenced in a study of shared clonotypes between healthy human individuals. The method was immunoSEQ multiplex PCR; TCRdb's version includes in-frame clones alone and lacks a portion of them. The sample has a few million clones, around nine tenths seen once. The sample was naive CD4+ T cells sorted from blood. Subset denoted: CD45RA+ positively selected. The origin of the receptors is a man younger than 30 in good health.

Concerning this clone: The sample has other DNA sequences that encode this CDR3 too. V usage is TRBV5-1 and J usage is TRBJ2-3; no clear D. Looked up from germline, CDR1 is SGHRS and CDR2 is YFSETQ. CDR3 length equals 14 residues. V lost 0 bases and J lost 0, with 5 bases in between. This chain's CDR3 is CASSLGGSTDTQYF. The DNA of the CDR3 is TGCGCCAGCAGCTTGGGAGGAAGCACAGATACGCAGTATTTT.

The chain is built from TRBV6-5 and TRBJ1-1, with 8 positions matching TRBD1. Germline lookup yields CDR1 MNHEY and CDR2 SVGAGI. Losses at the gene ends were 7 bases for V and 3 bases for J; bases not matched to a gene: 1. The CDR3 is 12 amino acids. The CDR3 DNA follows: TGTGCCAGCAACAGGGGGGACACTGAAGCTTTCTTT. This gives the protein CASNRGDTEAFF.

The rearrangement links TRBV5-6 to TRBJ2-7; D unclear. Per the germline V gene, CDR1 is SGHDT and CDR2 is YYEEEE. This CDR3 region has 14 residues. V was shortened by 1 base and J by 0 bases, with 8 bases between the two germline ends. The CDR3 loop reads CASSLIALSYEQYF. Here the CDR3 DNA reads TGTGCCAGCAGCTTGATCGCTCTCTCCTACGAGCAGTACTTC.

This sequence joins TRBV5-4 and TRBJ1-5, with D possibly TRBD1 on 5 matching bases. V was pared by 0 bases and J by 1 base, with 11 bases between. The germline gives CDR1 SGHNT, CDR2 YYREEE (reference sequence). This CDR3 has 16 amino acids. CDR3 amino acids: CASSLAEGPSNQPQHF. The CDR3 bases are TGTGCCAGCAGCTTGGCCGAGGGGCCCAGCAATCAGCCCCAGCATTTT.

As DNA, the CDR3 is TGCGCCAGCAGCTTCGCAGGGACACAAGAGACCCAGTACTTC. It encodes CASSFAGTQETQYF. This rearrangement joins TRBV5-1 to TRBJ2-5, with D maybe TRBD1 (6 bases). V lost 2 bases and J lost 2, with 10 bases in between. This CDR3 is 14 amino acids long. Germline assignment: CDR1 SGHRS and CDR2 YFSETQ.

The chain links TRBV27 to TRBJ2-3, with 9 bases fitting TRBD2. Germline CDR1 and CDR2: MNHEY and SMNVEV (reference sequence). The CDR3 loop spans 15 amino acids. The J segment lost 4 bases and the V segment lost 6 bases, leaving 8 bases of the junction unmatched. CDR3 nucleotides: TGTGCCAGCAGCCTTTTTAGCGGGGGTTCAGATACGCAGTATTTT. This encodes CASSLFSGGSDTQYF.

The chain is built from TRBV12-5 and TRBJ2-5; tentatively, D is TRBD1 (6 bases). From germline, CDR1 is LGHNT and CDR2 FRNRAP. V lost 8 bases to trimming and J lost 0 bases, with 10 bases between them. The CDR3 totals 13 residues. This CDR3 is CASLQGNQETQYF. Written as DNA, the CDR3 is TGTGCTAGTCTTCAGGGGAACCAAGAGACCCAGTACTTC. The full variable domain, completed using reference TRBV12-5 and TRBJ2-5, is DARVTQTPRHKVTEMGQEVTMRCQPILGHNTVFWYRQTMMQGLELLAYFRNRAPLDDSGMPKDRFSAEMPDATLATLKIQPSEPRDSAVYFCASLQGNQETQYFGPGTRLLVL.

This chain connects TRBV19 to TRBJ2-3; tentatively, D is TRBD1 or TRBD2 (5 bases each). Trimming removed 5 bases at V and 0 bases at J, with 12 bases between. In germline, CDR1 is LNHDA, CDR2 SQIVND (reference sequence). The CDR3 consists of 15 residues. In DNA, the CDR3 is TGTGCCAGTAGTCCGCTGGGGGTTAGCACAGATACGCAGTATTTT. This codes for CASSPLGVSTDTQYF. Looking up the rest from reference TRBV19 and TRBJ2-3 gives the full variable domain: DGGITQSPKYLFRKEGQNVTLSCEQNLNHDAMYWYRQDPGQGLRLIYYSQIVNDFQKGDIAEGYSVSREKKESFPLTVTSAQKNPTAFYLCASSPLGVSTDTQYFGPGTRLTVL.